Shown below are 27 T cell receptor beta chains from a single sample sequenced in a study of blood T cell repertoires in COVID-19. Clones were sequenced by immunoSEQ multiplex PCR, and TCRdb holds only the in-frame ones, with some missing. The repertoire holds roughly 140,000 clones, with under 85% as singletons. Sequences were obtained from peripheral blood. These receptors all stem from a woman aged 80 or older with acute or convalescent COVID-19.

The chain employs TRBV6-2 or TRBV6-3 and TRBJ2-3, with 9 bases that match TRBD2. V trimming: 4 bases; J trimming: 3 bases; junction bases outside the gene matches: 8. This CDR3 comprises 16 residues. Looked up from germline, CDR1 is MNHEY and CDR2 is SVGEGT. CDR3 region: CASSSGPSGETDTQYF. The CDR3 bases are TGTGCCAGCAGTTCGGGTCCTAGCGGGGAAACAGATACGCAGTATTTT.

The gene calls are TRBV27 and TRBJ1-6, with D uncertain. Germline CDR1 is MNHEY and CDR2 is SMNVEV (reference sequence). V shed 3 bases and J shed 7 bases, with 10 bases lying between them. The CDR3 has 14 amino acids. The CDR3 DNA follows: TGTGCCAGCAGTTTTGGCAGGCACAATTCACCCCTCCACTTT. It encodes CASSFGRHNSPLHF.

This clone was found a few times. The chain recombines TRBV7-9 with TRBJ1-2; 7 bases map to TRBD1. V was clipped by 7 bases and J by 7 bases; unmatched bases: 12. This CDR3 has 14 amino acids. CDR1 is SEHNR, CDR2 FQNEAQ, per germline (reference sequence). The CDR3 is CASTTPDRTPGYTF. The CDR3 coding sequence is TGTGCCAGCACAACCCCGGACAGGACACCTGGCTACACCTTC.

This CDR3 reads CAWSRQGDTEAFF. The CDR3 DNA reads as TGTGCCTGGAGTAGGCAGGGGGACACTGAAGCTTTCTTT. This chain uses TRBV30 with TRBJ1-1; 7 bases align to TRBD1. V gave up 2 bases and J gave up 3 bases; unmatched junction bases: 3. This CDR3 region has 13 residues. CDR1 and CDR2 (germline): GTSNPN, SVGIG (reference sequence).

This sequence joins TRBV23-1 and TRBJ2-1, with D possibly TRBD1 on 7 matching bases. TRBV23-1 is an ORF; its function is uncertain. The CDR3 totals 19 residues. V was shortened by 6 bases and J by 0 bases, with 24 bases between the two germline ends. In DNA, the CDR3 is TGCGCCAGCAGCCGTCCTCCTCTCGGACAGGAGGGCTCCTACAATGAGCAGTTCTTC. Protein product: CASSRPPLGQEGSYNEQFF.

The chain combines TRBV6-5 with TRBJ2-3; D unclear. The V gene lost 0 bases and the J gene lost 0 bases, with 7 bases spanning the gap. CDR3 length equals 15 residues. Germline CDR1 and CDR2: MNHEY and SVGAGI. This CDR3 reads CASSYSRTSTDTQYF. In nucleotides, the CDR3 is TGTGCCAGCAGTTACTCGAGAACTAGCACAGATACGCAGTATTTT.

V usage is TRBV6-1 and J usage is TRBJ2-3, with 7 bases identical to TRBD2. Germline assignment: CDR1 MNHNS and CDR2 SASEGT. The V gene end was trimmed by 0 bases and the J gene end by 4 bases; junction bases not matched to a gene: 10. The CDR3 extends over 17 amino acids. CDR3 residues: CASSEARGWEKADTQYF. CDR3 coding DNA: TGTGCCAGCAGTGAAGCGCGGGGGTGGGAGAAGGCAGATACGCAGTATTTT.

This clone has just a few counts. This rearrangement joins TRBV7-9 to TRBJ1-5, with 8 bases that match TRBD1. Germline CDR1 SEHNR, CDR2 FQNEAQ (reference sequence). The CDR3 contains 14 residues. Trimming took 6 bases from V and 4 from J; bases not matched to a gene: 5. CDR3 DNA sequence: TGTGCCAGCAGTCGACAGGGGAATAATCAGCCCCAGCATTTT. Its protein is CASSRQGNNQPQHF.

The chain employs TRBV6-6 and TRBJ1-1; 8 bases fit TRBD1. CDR3 length: 14 amino acids. Germline CDR1 MNHNY, CDR2 SVGAGI (reference sequence). Trimming took 4 bases from V and 5 from J; bases not matched to a gene: 6. CDR3 residues: CASSLTGGTTEAFF. The CDR3 DNA is TGTGCCAGCAGTTTAACAGGGGGGACAACTGAAGCTTTCTTT.

This rearrangement joins TRBV28 to TRBJ2-6, with D perhaps TRBD1 (6 bases). This CDR3 comprises 16 residues. The ends were cut back, 8 bases at V and 2 bases at J, with 16 bases in the middle. Germline CDR1 reads MDHEN; CDR2 reads SYDVKM. CDR3 region: CASSTPPGAGANVLTF. CDR3 DNA: TGTGCCAGCTCCACGCCCCCAGGGGCTGGGGCCAACGTCCTGACTTTC.

This chain links TRBV5-4 with TRBJ1-4, with TRBD1 matching over 12 bases. Germline V lookup: CDR1 SGHNT, CDR2 YYREEE (reference sequence). Trimming cost V 3 bases and J 8 bases; bases outside gene matches: 11. The CDR3 contains 17 residues. The CDR3 sequence: CASSSAGTGGREEKLFF. The DNA for the CDR3 is TGTGCCAGCAGCTCCGCCGGGACAGGGGGCCGAGAGGAAAAACTGTTTTTT.

The gene calls are TRBV4-2 and TRBJ1-5; D is unclear. Germline loops: CDR1 LGHNA, CDR2 YNFKEQ. The CDR3 spans 15 residues. V was trimmed by 0 bases and J by 7 bases, leaving 13 bases between them. CDR3 sequence (DNA): TGTGCCAGCAGCCAAGAGCCTGAGGGCAGCCAGCCCCAGCATTTT. This translates into CASSQEPEGSQPQHF.

CDR3 bases: TGTGCCAGCAGCCAACCCGGGAGAGGGTATGGCTACACCTTC. Its translation: CASSQPGRGYGYTF. V gene TRBV3-1 (or the pseudogene TRBV3-2) combines with J gene TRBJ1-2; D not resolved. Deletions cut 2 bases from V and 5 bases from J, with 12 bases between. CDR1 and CDR2 (germline): LGHDT, YNNKEL (reference sequence). This CDR3 contains 14 residues.

Here the CDR3 reads CASSIVAGSSYNEQFF. Written as DNA, the CDR3 is TGTGCCAGCAGCATAGTAGCGGGGAGCTCCTACAATGAGCAGTTCTTC. The V gene is TRBV7-2, the J gene TRBJ2-1; 8 nucleotides agree with TRBD2. The V gene end was trimmed by 5 bases and the J gene end by 0 bases; junction bases not matched to a gene: 6. CDR1 and CDR2 (germline): SGHTA, FQGNSA. This CDR3 is built from 16 residues.

V is TRBV27 and J is TRBJ1-4; 8 positions match TRBD1. V lost 8 bases to trimming and J lost 4 bases; unmatched junction nucleotides: 6. From germline, CDR1 is MNHEY and CDR2 SMNVEV (reference sequence). The CDR3 contains 14 residues. CDR3 loop: CASASTGVNEKLFF. CDR3 nucleotides: TGTGCCAGCGCTTCGACAGGGGTTAATGAAAAACTGTTTTTT.

V usage is TRBV5-4 and J usage is TRBJ1-1, with TRBD1 identical over 8 bases. This CDR3 is 17 amino acids long. The germline gives CDR1 SGHNT, CDR2 YYREEE (reference sequence). The V gene end was trimmed by 4 bases and the J gene end by 4 bases; junction bases not matched to a gene: 15. CDR3 residues: CASSRFVTRGLGTEAFF. CDR3 coding DNA: TGTGCCAGCAGCCGATTTGTTACCAGGGGGCTGGGCACTGAAGCTTTCTTT.

The CDR3 protein is CASSSPGTLGAYEQYF. CDR3 nucleotides: TGTGCCAGCAGTTCACCCGGGACATTAGGGGCCTACGAGCAGTACTTC. The chain has TRBV6-5 and TRBJ2-7; possibly TRBD1 for D (6 bases). This CDR3 is built from 16 residues. Trimming shortened V by 4 bases and J by 2 bases, and 18 bases separated the two germline ends. Germline V gene sequence: CDR1 MNHEY, CDR2 SVGAGI.

The table lists this clone with a count of one. The chain recombines TRBV9 with TRBJ2-5; the match to TRBD2 covers 7 bases. Germline CDR1 SGDLS, CDR2 YYNGEE. V dropped 3 bases and J dropped 5; count of bases not matched to a gene: 7. The CDR3 totals 14 residues. CDR3 sequence: CASSASTSVETQYF. The DNA for the CDR3 is TGTGCCAGCAGCGCTAGTACTAGCGTCGAGACCCAGTACTTC.

This chain connects TRBV4-3 to TRBJ1-5; the D is unclear. This CDR3 region has 13 residues. Trimming left V 0 bases short and J 4 bases short, with 4 bases between. Germline assignment: CDR1 LGHNA and CDR2 YSLEER. In DNA, the CDR3 is TGCGCCAGCAGCCAAGACGGGAATCAGCCCCAGCATTTT. Translation: CASSQDGNQPQHF.

CDR3 DNA sequence: TGTGCCAGCAGCGGAACCGACAGGAGCACAGATACGCAGTATTTT. Translation: CASSGTDRSTDTQYF. The chain uses TRBV2 and TRBJ2-3; D perhaps matches TRBD1 (6 bases). CDR1 is SNHLY and CDR2 is FYNNEI in the germline V gene. V was trimmed by 6 bases and J by 0 bases, leaving 13 bases between them. The CDR3 loop spans 15 amino acids.

DNA for the CDR3: TGTGCCAGCAGCGTGAACCGGGACAGGGGGAGAGCAACTAATGAAAAACTGTTTTTT. Translating gives CASSVNRDRGRATNEKLFF. The chain carries TRBV5-6 and TRBJ1-4, with 11 nucleotides matching TRBD1. J was trimmed by 0 bases and V by 4 bases; bases with no gene match: 11. Germline V gives CDR1 SGHDT, CDR2 YYEEEE. The CDR3 is 19 amino acids.

V and J are TRBV11-1 and TRBJ1-6; 9 nucleotides align to TRBD1. The CDR3 consists of 16 residues. Trimming removed 0 bases from V and 8 bases from J; junction bases left unmatched: 5. Germline V lookup: CDR1 SGHAT, CDR2 FQDESV (reference sequence). CDR3 in amino acids: CASSLAGQGGYSPLHF. CDR3 nucleotides: TGTGCCAGCAGCTTAGCGGGACAGGGAGGCTATTCACCCCTCCACTTT.

This chain connects TRBV18 to TRBJ2-1, with 10 bases identical to TRBD1. The V and J ends lost 4 bases and 6 bases, in that order; junction bases with no gene match: 6. Germline CDR1 reads KGHSH; CDR2 reads LQKENI. The CDR3 runs to 15 residues. CDR3 DNA sequence: TGTGCCAGCTCACAGGGGACAGGGGATCGCAATGAGCAGTTCTTC. This sequence encodes CASSQGTGDRNEQFF.

J is TRBJ2-2 and V is TRBV3-1 (or the pseudogene TRBV3-2); a weak D match, TRBD2 (5 bases). The CDR3 extends over 17 amino acids. With 4 bases removed from V and 1 base from J, the gap between germline ends came to 16 bases. CDR1 is LGHDT and CDR2 is YNNKEL in the germline V gene (reference sequence). The CDR3 DNA follows: TGTGCCAGCAGCCTACGTCTTCCCGGGAAGAACACCGGGGAGCTGTTTTTT. This sequence encodes CASSLRLPGKNTGELFF.

V usage is TRBV7-9 and J usage is TRBJ1-4; maybe TRBD1 (6 bases). Trimming cost V 5 bases and J 5 bases, with 12 bases left between them. Germline V gene data show CDR1 as SEHNR and CDR2 as FQNEAQ (reference sequence). The CDR3 spans 14 residues. CDR3 in amino acids: CASSPGQRNEKLFF. DNA of the CDR3: TGTGCCAGCAGCCCGGGACAAAGAAATGAAAAACTGTTTTTT.

CDR3 in DNA: TGTGCCAGCAGTACTTTGACAGGGGGCACTGAAGCTTTCTTT. Translation gives CASSTLTGGTEAFF. The rearrangement uses TRBV27 and TRBJ1-1; 9 nucleotides match TRBD1. Germline assignment: CDR1 MNHEY and CDR2 SMNVEV (reference sequence). The V and J ends lost 5 bases and 4 bases, in that order; junction bases with no gene match: 5. The CDR3 length is 14 residues.

The rearrangement uses TRBV27 and TRBJ1-5; D possibly corresponds to TRBD1 (5 bases). V lost 2 bases and J 3 bases, leaving 14 bases between the germline ends. The CDR3 is 16 amino acids. Germline V gene sequence: CDR1 MNHEY, CDR2 SMNVEV (reference sequence). The DNA of the CDR3 is TGTGCCAGCAGTTTAAGCGAACGGACACACAATCAGCCCCAGCATTTT. It codes for CASSLSERTHNQPQHF.